Listed here are 29 T cell receptor beta chains from one sample, sequenced in a study of CD8 T cells in ankylosing spondylitis. TCRdb processed the 5' RACE reads anew with MiXCR; each CDR3 protein has one entry. The sample consists of a few hundred thousand distinct CDR3 sequences, around 20% of them appearing once. The sequenced sample consisted of blood, either unsorted or a sorted T cell fraction (not recorded which). The receptors derive from a male donor with ankylosing spondylitis or in good health (not recorded which).

This clonotype appeared a few times. This chain connects TRBV5-6 to TRBJ1-1; the D gene is possibly TRBD1 (5 bases). The CDR3 extends over 15 amino acids. From germline, CDR1 is SGHDT and CDR2 YYEEEE. V was cut by 0 bases and J by 3 bases, with 12 bases left in between. The CDR3 protein is CASSLVARGDTEAFF. CDR3 DNA sequence: TGTGCCAGCAGCTTGGTGGCACGGGGGGACACTGAAGCTTTCTTT. The variable domain in full, completed from reference TRBV5-6 and TRBJ1-1, reads DAGVTQSPTHLIKTRGQQVTLRCSPKSGHDTVSWYQQALGQGPQFIFQYYEEEERQRGNFPDRFSGHQFPNYSSELNVNALLLGDSALYLCASSLVARGDTEAFFGQGTRLTVV.

This clonotype was counted ten times or more. This chain uses TRBV5-1 with TRBJ2-1; 7 nucleotides line up with TRBD2. In germline, CDR1 is SGHRS, CDR2 YFSETQ. This CDR3 has 14 residues. V lost 4 bases to trimming and J lost 4 bases; unmatched junction nucleotides: 5. The DNA of the CDR3 is TGCGCCAGCAGCAAACGGGACTATTACAATGAGCAGTTCTTC. This encodes CASSKRDYYNEQFF. The full variable domain, with the rest looked up from reference TRBV5-1 and TRBJ2-1, is KAGVTQTPRYLIKTRGQQVTLSCSPISGHRSVSWYQQTPGQGLQFLFEYFSETQRNKGNFPGRFSGRQFSNSRSEMNVSTLELGDSALYLCASSKRDYYNEQFFGPGTRLTVL.

This clonotype showed up just a few times. V gene TRBV5-1 combines with J gene TRBJ2-7; D possibly matches TRBD1 or TRBD2 (5 bases each). The CDR3 consists of 13 residues. V was shortened by 2 bases and J by 6 bases, with 12 bases between the two germline ends. Germline CDR1 SGHRS, CDR2 YFSETQ. This CDR3 reads CASSFGASFEQYF. The CDR3 DNA is TGCGCCAGCAGCTTCGGGGCCTCTTTCGAGCAGTACTTC.

This clonotype was counted only a few times. This sequence joins TRBV12-3 or TRBV12-4 and TRBJ1-2; D is ambiguous. CDR3 size: 16 residues. V gave up 1 base and J gave up 5 bases, with 17 bases separating them. CDR3 nucleotide sequence: TGTGCCAGCAGTTTAGGCGTGACCCTCCCTAGGTATGGCTACACCTTC. This encodes CASSLGVTLPRYGYTF.

The rearrangement joins TRBV7-2 to TRBJ2-1, with 9 positions matching TRBD2. V lost 3 bases to trimming and J lost 7 bases; unmatched junction nucleotides: 7. The CDR3 is 15 amino acids. From germline, CDR1 is SGHTA and CDR2 FQGNSA. CDR3 protein: CASSFGLASGNEQFF. CDR3 nucleotides: TGTGCCAGCAGCTTCGGACTAGCGTCTGGGAATGAGCAGTTCTTC.

In nucleotides, the CDR3 is TGTGCCAGCAGTTACTCGAGGGGCGGCGATACGCAGTATTTT. As protein: CASSYSRGGDTQYF. V and J are TRBV6-5 and TRBJ2-3, with D perhaps given as TRBD1 or TRBD2 (5 bases each). Germline V CDR1 and CDR2: MNHEY, SVGAGI. There are 14 residues in the CDR3. Trimming cost V 0 bases and J 6 bases, with 10 bases left between them.

The chain employs TRBV7-2 and TRBJ2-1, with 10 bases aligning to TRBD2. The CDR3 covers 15 residues. CDR1 is SGHTA, CDR2 FQGNSA, per germline. The J segment lost 8 bases and the V segment lost 5 bases, leaving 9 bases of the junction unmatched. CDR3 coding DNA: TGTGCCAGCAGCCAAAGTAGCGGGGGGCTCTATGAGCAGTTCTTC. As protein: CASSQSSGGLYEQFF.

The rearrangement joins TRBV28 to TRBJ2-3, with D perhaps TRBD2 (5 bases). Germline V gene sequence: CDR1 MDHEN, CDR2 SYDVKM. The germline V and J ends were trimmed by 4 bases and 7 bases, with 15 bases remaining between them. The CDR3 loop spans 14 amino acids. CDR3 nucleotides: TGTGCCAGCAGTTCGCCTCACAGCGGTTATACGCAGTATTTT. Its protein product is CASSSPHSGYTQYF.

This clonotype has only a few counts. In DNA form, the CDR3 reads TGTGCCAGCAGTTTAGGAGCAGGGCCCGCGGGGACCCAGTACTTC. This gives the protein CASSLGAGPAGTQYF. The V and J genes are TRBV12-3 or TRBV12-4 and TRBJ2-5; D might be TRBD1 or TRBD2, each matching 5 bases. The V end lost 1 base, the J end lost 7 bases, and 16 bases lay between the germline ends. The CDR3 loop spans 15 amino acids.

The chain carries TRBV20-1 and TRBJ2-1; maybe TRBD2 (6 bases). Germline V gene lookup returns CDR1 DFQATT and CDR2 SNEGSKA (reference sequence). The CDR3 length is 13 residues. V shed 6 bases and J shed 2 bases, with 11 bases lying between them. The CDR3 spells CSARGSAYNEQFF. The CDR3 nucleotides read TGCAGTGCGCGGGGCTCTGCCTACAATGAGCAGTTCTTC.

This clonotype showed up many times. This sequence joins TRBV20-1 and TRBJ2-7; D gene unclear. The ends were cut back, 4 bases at V and 2 bases at J, with 12 bases in the middle. Germline CDR1 and CDR2: DFQATT and SNEGSKA (reference sequence). The CDR3 sequence is 13 residues long. The CDR3, as DNA: TGCAGTGCTAAAGGGCAAACCACCTACGAGCAGTACTTC. This sequence encodes CSAKGQTTYEQYF.

The chain recombines TRBV3-1 with TRBJ2-7; D remains ambiguous. CDR3 size: 16 residues. V was trimmed by 0 bases and J by 1 base, leaving 13 bases between them. The germline CDR1 and CDR2 sequences are LGHDT and YNNKEL (reference sequence). CDR3 DNA sequence: TGTGCCAGCAGCCAAGACCCTTGGGGTCTTTCCTACGAGCAGTACTTC. It is translated as CASSQDPWGLSYEQYF.

The V gene is TRBV28, the J gene TRBJ1-1, with TRBD1 matching over 11 bases. The V gene end was trimmed by 3 bases and the J gene end by 7 bases; junction bases not matched to a gene: 4. This CDR3 comprises 14 residues. CDR1 MDHEN and CDR2 SYDVKM come from the germline V gene. In DNA form, the CDR3 reads TGTGCCAGCAGTTTTGGACAGGGGGCTCTTGAAGCTTTCTTT. Its translation is CASSFGQGALEAFF.

This clonotype appeared many times. The chain has TRBV12-3 or TRBV12-4 and TRBJ2-7; D ambiguous. The CDR3 sequence is 11 residues long. The V end was cut by 3 bases, the J end by 6 bases, with 6 bases between. As DNA, the CDR3 is TGTGCCAGCAGTTTTGGGCGCGAGCAGTACTTC. Translation: CASSFGREQYF.

This clonotype came up many times. The genes are TRBV20-1 and TRBJ1-2; D unclear. CDR3 length equals 13 residues. The germline CDR1 and CDR2 sequences are DFQATT and SNEGSKA (reference sequence). With 0 bases removed from V and 4 bases from J, the gap between germline ends came to 9 bases. The CDR3: CSARDIEGYGYTF. DNA of the CDR3: TGCAGTGCTAGAGATATTGAGGGCTATGGCTACACCTTC.

The chain has TRBV7-8 and TRBJ2-2; 8 bases match TRBD1. Germline V gene lookup returns CDR1 SGHVS and CDR2 FQNEAQ. With 2 bases clipped from V and 4 bases from J, the junction kept 6 bases outside the gene matches. The CDR3 covers 16 residues. CDR3 coding DNA: TGTGCCAGCAGCTTACCACGGACAGGGCTCACCGGGGAGCTGTTTTTT. Its protein is CASSLPRTGLTGELFF. Filled out from reference TRBV7-8 and TRBJ2-2, the complete variable domain reads GAGVSQSPRYKVAKRGQDVALRCDPISGHVSLFWYQQALGQGPEFLTYFQNEAQLDKSGLPSDRFFAERPEGSVSTLKIQRTQQEDSAVYLCASSLPRTGLTGELFFGEGSRLTVL.

The gene calls are TRBV5-5 and TRBJ2-5, with a weak D call TRBD1 (5 bases). Trimming cost V 1 base and J 2 bases, with 9 bases left between them. Per germline, CDR1 SGHKS and CDR2 YYEKEE (reference sequence). The CDR3 spans 14 residues. The CDR3 DNA is TGTGCCAGCAGCTTGCCGACAGAGCAAGAGACCCAGTACTTC. This gives the protein CASSLPTEQETQYF.

The gene calls are TRBV7-9 and TRBJ2-4, with 7 bases that match TRBD1. The V gene end was trimmed by 5 bases and the J gene end by 1 base; junction bases not matched to a gene: 8. The CDR3 loop spans 16 amino acids. In germline, CDR1 is SEHNR, CDR2 FQNEAQ (reference sequence). In nucleotides, the CDR3 is TGTGCCAGCAGCGTAGACAGGGTCGCGGCCAAAAACATTCAGTACTTC. Translating it yields CASSVDRVAAKNIQYF. The full variable domain, its missing parts supplied by reference TRBV7-9 and TRBJ2-4, is DTGVSQNPRHKITKRGQNVTFRCDPISEHNRLYWYRQTLGQGPEFLTYFQNEAQLEKSRLLSDRFSAERPKGSFSTLEIQRTEQGDSAMYLCASSVDRVAAKNIQYFGAGTRLSVL.

About this clonotype: The junction and the germline gene differ at one end; a read error may be behind it. The V gene is TRBV20-1, the J gene TRBJ2-5; 14 bases fit TRBD2. The CDR3 covers 17 residues. CDR1 is DFQATT and CDR2 is SNEGSKA in the germline V gene (reference sequence). The CDR3 DNA follows: TGCTGTGCTAAGGGGGGACTAGCGGGGGAGTTTGGGGAGACCCAGTACTTC. Its protein product is CCAKGGLAGEFGETQYF.

The gene calls are TRBV15 and TRBJ2-7; 10 bases match TRBD1. V shed 3 bases, J shed 6 bases, and the junction held 17 bases outside the gene matches. Germline assignment: CDR1 LNHNV and CDR2 YYDKDF (reference sequence). The CDR3 runs 18 residues. CDR3: CATSRIPPRTGGGGEQYF. The DNA of the CDR3 is TGTGCCACCAGCAGGATCCCCCCCCGGACAGGGGGAGGAGGCGAGCAGTACTTC.

A few counts support this clonotype. The CDR3 sequence: CASSQSGQIFEAFF. The CDR3 nucleotides are TGTGCCAGCAGCCAGTCCGGACAGATATTTGAAGCTTTCTTT. V and J are TRBV7-9 and TRBJ1-1; maybe TRBD1 (6 bases). V lost 5 bases to trimming and J lost 7 bases, with 17 bases between them. The CDR3 contains 14 residues. The germline gives CDR1 SEHNR, CDR2 FQNEAQ (reference sequence).

The V call is TRBV5-4, the J call TRBJ2-1, with D perhaps assigned TRBD1 or TRBD2 (5 bases each). Germline lookup yields CDR1 SGHNT and CDR2 YYREEE (reference sequence). The CDR3 is made up of 15 amino acids. V was pared by 4 bases and J by 6 bases, with 17 bases between. CDR3: CASSPTGAGINEQFF. In DNA form, the CDR3 reads TGTGCCAGCAGCCCAACCGGGGCAGGGATCAATGAGCAGTTCTTC.

The chain links TRBV29-1 to TRBJ2-7, with D perhaps assigned TRBD1 or TRBD2 (5 bases each). Germline values: CDR1 SQVTM, CDR2 ANQGSEA. The CDR3 has 13 amino acids. V shed 3 bases and J shed 0 bases, with 9 bases lying between them. CDR3 bases: TGCAGCGTTGAGGGGACGGACTCCTACGAGCAGTACTTC. Encoded protein: CSVEGTDSYEQYF.

The gene calls are TRBV14 and TRBJ2-2, with 7 positions matching TRBD2. Per germline, CDR1 SGHDN and CDR2 FVKESK. The trim removed 0 bases at V and 3 bases at J, leaving 7 bases unmatched. The CDR3 sequence is 17 residues long. The CDR3 protein is CASSQDGLAAYTGELFF. CDR3 in DNA: TGTGCCAGCAGCCAAGATGGGCTAGCGGCGTACACCGGGGAGCTGTTTTTT. Full variable domain (outside the CDR3, taken from reference TRBV14 and TRBJ2-2): EAGVTQFPSHSVIEKGQTVTLRCDPISGHDNLYWYRRVMGKEIKFLLHFVKESKQDESGMPNNRFLAERTGGTYSTLKVQPAELEDSGVYFCASSQDGLAAYTGELFFGEGSRLTVL.

The chain combines TRBV7-6 with TRBJ2-1; 11 bases agree with TRBD2. The junction had 5 bases not matched to a gene; V was cut back by 1 base and J by 9 bases. CDR3 length: 15 residues. Germline-derived CDR1 and CDR2 are SGHVS and FNYEAQ. As DNA, the CDR3 is TGTGCCAGCAGCTTAGTTAGCGGGGGGGCCGCTGAGCAGTTCTTC. Amino acid sequence: CASSLVSGGAAEQFF.

The J gene is TRBJ2-3, the V gene TRBV27; D gene uncertain. V shed 4 bases and J shed 5 bases, with 16 bases lying between them. From germline, CDR1 is MNHEY and CDR2 SMNVEV (reference sequence). CDR3 length: 15 amino acids. The CDR3 region has the DNA TGTGCCAGCAGTTCCCTATTCGCCCCAGGAGATACGCAGTATTTT. Residues: CASSSLFAPGDTQYF.

This clonotype has more than one count but fewer than ten. The rearrangement uses TRBV12-3 or TRBV12-4 and TRBJ1-1; D remains unclear. The germline V and J ends were trimmed by 5 bases and 7 bases, with 20 bases remaining between them. The CDR3 runs to 15 residues. CDR3: CASSPYLVQRNEAFF. CDR3 coding DNA: TGTGCCAGCAGTCCCTATCTCGTACAGCGGAATGAAGCTTTCTTT.

V usage is TRBV21-1 and J usage is TRBJ2-1; the table's D call of TRBD1 was not tested on the DNA. TRBV21-1 is a documented pseudogene. This CDR3 has 15 residues. CDR3 DNA sequence: TGTGCCAGCAGCAAAGGGGGCTGGGGACAGGAAGGGCAGTTCTTC. This encodes CASSKGGWGQEGQFF.

This clonotype was seen more than once but under ten times. The CDR3 here is CASRLGQSSYNEQFF. CDR3 DNA sequence: TGTGCCAGCAGACTAGGACAGAGCTCCTACAATGAGCAGTTCTTC. The genes are TRBV7-9 and TRBJ2-1, with D perhaps matching TRBD1 (6 bases). The V end lost 6 bases, the J end lost 0 bases, and 12 bases lay between the germline ends. In germline, CDR1 is SEHNR, CDR2 FQNEAQ (reference sequence). The CDR3 covers 15 residues. The full variable domain, with the rest looked up from reference TRBV7-9 and TRBJ2-1, is DTGVSQNPRHKITKRGQNVTFRCDPISEHNRLYWYRQTLGQGPEFLTYFQNEAQLEKSRLLSDRFSAERPKGSFSTLEIQRTEQGDSAMYLCASRLGQSSYNEQFFGPGTRLTVL.